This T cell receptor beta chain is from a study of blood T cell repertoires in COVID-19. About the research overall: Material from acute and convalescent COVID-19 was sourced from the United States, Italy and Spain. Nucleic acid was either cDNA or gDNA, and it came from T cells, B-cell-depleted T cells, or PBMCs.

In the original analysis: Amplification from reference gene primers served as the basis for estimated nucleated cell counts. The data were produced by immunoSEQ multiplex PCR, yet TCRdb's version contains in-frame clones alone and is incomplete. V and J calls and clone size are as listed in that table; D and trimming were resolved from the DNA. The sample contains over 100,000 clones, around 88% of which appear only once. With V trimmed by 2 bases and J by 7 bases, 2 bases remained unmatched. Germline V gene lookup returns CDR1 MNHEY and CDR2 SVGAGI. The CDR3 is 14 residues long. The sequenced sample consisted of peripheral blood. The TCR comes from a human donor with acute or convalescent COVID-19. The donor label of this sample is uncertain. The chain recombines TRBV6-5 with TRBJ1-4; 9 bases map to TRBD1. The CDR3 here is CASSYGTGSEKLFF. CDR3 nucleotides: TGTGCCAGCAGTTACGGGACAGGGAGTGAAAAACTGTTTTTT.